A single sample is the source of the 9 T cell receptor beta chains below, sequenced in a study of blood T cell repertoires in COVID-19. Profiling relied on immunoSEQ multiplex PCR, and the TCRdb table lists in-frame clones only, not all of them. Found here are a few hundred thousand clones, roughly 84% of them singletons; the top ten hold approximately 7.3%. The sample taken for sequencing was PBMCs or T cells enriched from blood (not recorded which). The receptors come from a woman aged 35 to 49 who had recovered from COVID-19.

The rearrangement links TRBV24-1 to TRBJ2-1, with no clear D. V was shortened by 10 bases and J by 1 base, with 4 bases between the two germline ends. CDR1 and CDR2 (germline): KGHDR, SFDVKD. This CDR3 is built from 11 residues. The CDR3 sequence: CATSSYNEQFF. Written as DNA, the CDR3 is TGTGCCACGTCGTCCTACAATGAGCAGTTCTTC.

This sequence joins TRBV19 and TRBJ2-7; 7 nucleotides match TRBD2. Germline loops: CDR1 LNHDA, CDR2 SQIVND (reference sequence). This CDR3 contains 11 residues. Trimming at V came to 10 bases and at J to 5 bases, leaving 5 bases not matched to a gene. CDR3 residues: CATRLAHEQYF. The CDR3 DNA is TGTGCCACCCGACTAGCCCACGAGCAGTACTTC.

The CDR3 DNA reads TGTGCCAGTAGGGCCGGGGGGGCCCTTGGCTACACCTTC. Translated: CASRAGGALGYTF. V gene TRBV19 combines with J gene TRBJ1-2; D might be TRBD1 (6 bases). Trimming took off 6 bases at V and 7 bases at J, with 15 bases between the two ends. The germline V gene encodes CDR1 LNHDA and CDR2 SQIVND (reference sequence). CDR3 length: 13 amino acids.

The chain couples TRBV9 to TRBJ1-6; D might be TRBD1 (6 bases). The germline gives CDR1 SGDLS, CDR2 YYNGEE. Deletions cut 7 bases from V and 7 bases from J, with 9 bases between. CDR3 size: 12 residues. CDR3 residues: CASGTGNSPLHF. CDR3 nucleotides: TGTGCCAGCGGAACAGGGAATTCACCCCTCCACTTT.

This chain links TRBV29-1 with TRBJ2-2, with D perhaps matching TRBD2 (6 bases). Trimming stripped 2 bases from V and 5 bases from J, with 12 bases between. CDR1 and CDR2 (germline): SQVTM, ANQGSEA. The CDR3 contains 14 residues. The CDR3 loop is CSVEFTGTTGELFF. The CDR3, as DNA: TGCAGCGTTGAATTTACGGGGACTACCGGGGAGCTGTTTTTT.

This sequence joins TRBV28 and TRBJ1-4, with TRBD1 as a possible D gene (5 bases). The CDR3 covers 14 residues. V shed 3 bases and J shed 6 bases, with 11 bases lying between them. The germline gives CDR1 MDHEN, CDR2 SYDVKM. CDR3 in DNA: TGTGCCAGCAGTTTGGGGGGTATGGATGAAAAACTGTTTTTT. Translation gives CASSLGGMDEKLFF. Full variable domain (outside the CDR3, taken from reference TRBV28 and TRBJ1-4): DVKVTQSSRYLVKRTGEKVFLECVQDMDHENMFWYRQDPGLGLRLIYFSYDVKMKEKGDIPEGYSVSREKKERFSLILESASTNQTSMYLCASSLGGMDEKLFFGSGTQLSVL.

V gene TRBV5-1 combines with J gene TRBJ2-5; the match to TRBD2 covers 8 bases. V was pared by 1 base and J by 5 bases, with 7 bases of the junction left unmatched. Germline V gives CDR1 SGHRS, CDR2 YFSETQ. The CDR3 length is 15 residues. The CDR3 nucleotides are TGCGCCAGCAGCTTGTCGGGAGGGCCGGTGGAGACCCAGTACTTC. Its protein product is CASSLSGGPVETQYF.

The gene calls are TRBV11-3 and TRBJ2-5; D unclear. The ends were cut back, 3 bases at V and 3 bases at J, with 8 bases in the middle. The CDR3 contains 13 residues. Germline V gene data show CDR1 as SGHNT and CDR2 as YENEEA. CDR3 region: CASSFSGKETQYF. The CDR3 DNA is TGTGCCAGCAGCTTTTCAGGAAAAGAGACCCAGTACTTC.

The chain joins TRBV27 to TRBJ1-2; 10 positions match TRBD1. The CDR3 is 13 residues long. With V trimmed by 7 bases and J by 8 bases, 7 bases remained unmatched. Germline V gives CDR1 MNHEY, CDR2 SMNVEV (reference sequence). CDR3 residues: CASTGDRGRGYTF. The CDR3 DNA reads as TGTGCCAGCACCGGAGACAGGGGGCGCGGCTACACCTTC.